This paragraph reports one T cell receptor (beta chain). The target antigen is unknown. Isolation recovered at least 6.5 million PBMCs from every sample. Per individual sample, total RNA of at least 6 micrograms was extracted. The V end lost 0 bases, the J end lost 12 bases, and 15 bases lay between the germline ends. The germline gives CDR1 MNHEY, CDR2 SVGAGI. CDR3 length: 13 amino acids. This entry is derived from a study of blood T cells in healthy people across ages. Sample-barcoded 5' priming and a J-beta primer mix drove a second PCR of 7 to 11 cycles. One entry per CDR3 protein, called by TCRdb with MiXCR from the 5' RACE reads. The sample lists roughly 680,000 distinct CDR3 sequences; 45% to 50% were seen once. Study-wide results and limits: Estimates of diversity drawn from one million T cells were considered underestimates. Lack of knowledge of donor CMV status possibly confounded expanded clonotype changes.

This chain joins TRBV6-5 and TRBJ2-7, with D perhaps matching TRBD1 or TRBD2 (5 bases each). The source material was blood. This TCR came from a woman in her sixties or seventies in good health. Here the CDR3 DNA reads TGTGCCAGCAGTTACTCGAGGGGACCGAGGCCGTACTTC. Translating it yields CASSYSRGPRPYF.